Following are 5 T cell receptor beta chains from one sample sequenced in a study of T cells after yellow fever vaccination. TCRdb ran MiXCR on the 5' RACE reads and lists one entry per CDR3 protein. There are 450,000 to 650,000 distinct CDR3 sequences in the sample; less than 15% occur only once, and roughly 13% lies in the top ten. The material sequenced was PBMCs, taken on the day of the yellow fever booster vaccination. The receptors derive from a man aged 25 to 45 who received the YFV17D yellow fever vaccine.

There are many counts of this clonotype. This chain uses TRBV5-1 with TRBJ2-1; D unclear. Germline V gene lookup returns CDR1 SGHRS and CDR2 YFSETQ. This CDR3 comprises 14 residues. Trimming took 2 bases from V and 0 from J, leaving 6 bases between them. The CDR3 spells CASSFSSSYNEQFF. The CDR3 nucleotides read TGCGCCAGCAGCTTTTCTAGCTCCTACAATGAGCAGTTCTTC.

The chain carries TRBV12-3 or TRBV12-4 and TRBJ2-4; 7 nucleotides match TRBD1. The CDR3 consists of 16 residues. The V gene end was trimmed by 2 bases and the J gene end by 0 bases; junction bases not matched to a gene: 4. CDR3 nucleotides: TGTGCCAGCAGTTTACGGCAGGGGGTAGCCAAAAACATTCAGTACTTC. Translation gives CASSLRQGVAKNIQYF.

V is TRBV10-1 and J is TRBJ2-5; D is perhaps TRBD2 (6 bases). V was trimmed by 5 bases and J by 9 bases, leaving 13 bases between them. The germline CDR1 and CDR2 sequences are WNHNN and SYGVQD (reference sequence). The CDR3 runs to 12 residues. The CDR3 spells CASSSSTGAQYF. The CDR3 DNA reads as TGCGCCAGCAGTTCCTCGACGGGGGCCCAGTACTTC.

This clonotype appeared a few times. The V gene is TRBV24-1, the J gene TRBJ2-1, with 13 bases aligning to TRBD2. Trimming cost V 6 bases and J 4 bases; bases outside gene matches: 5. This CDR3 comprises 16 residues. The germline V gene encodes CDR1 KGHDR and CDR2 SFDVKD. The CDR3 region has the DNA TGTGCCACCAGTCATACTAGCGGGAGGGTTTACAATGAGCAGTTCTTC. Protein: CATSHTSGRVYNEQFF.

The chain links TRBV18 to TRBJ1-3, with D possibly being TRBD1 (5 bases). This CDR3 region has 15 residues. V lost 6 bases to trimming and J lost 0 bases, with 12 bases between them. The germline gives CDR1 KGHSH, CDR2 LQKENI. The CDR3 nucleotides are TGTGCCAGCTCGCGACAGACTGCCTCTGGAAACACCATATATTTT. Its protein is CASSRQTASGNTIYF.